Listed below are T cell receptor beta chains from one sample, sequenced in a study of blood T cell repertoires in COVID-19. Some clones are missing from TCRdb's copy, which holds only in-frame ones; the method was immunoSEQ multiplex PCR. This table has about 200,000 clones, 88% appearing once. The sequenced sample consisted of peripheral blood. Receptors originate from a man between 18 and 35 years old with active or convalescent COVID-19. Each CDR3 is given with its conserved first and last residue. A D gene is named only where the DNA matches it firmly. Clone sizes are given selectively: once, few, many, or a class where the clone is expanded.

d_gene: TRBD2
j_gene: TRBJ2-2
abundance: .
v_gene: TRBV6-1
CDR3aa: CASSEGWTSGTGELFF
CDR3nt: TGTGCCAGCAGTGAAGGTTGGACTAGCGGGACCGGGGAGCTGTTTTTT

d_gene: TRBD1
j_gene: TRBJ1-4
abundance: .
v_gene: TRBV7-9
CDR3aa: CASSPRGGTGTEKLFF
CDR3nt: TGTGCCAGCAGCCCCCGAGGCGGGACAGGTACAGAAAAACTGTTTTTT

d_gene: .
j_gene: TRBJ1-1
abundance: .
v_gene: TRBV5-1
CDR3aa: CASSSTGPGHTEAFF
CDR3nt: TGCGCCAGCAGCTCCACAGGACCAGGACACACTGAAGCTTTCTTT

d_gene: TRBD1
j_gene: TRBJ1-4
abundance: few
v_gene: TRBV5-6
CDR3aa: CASSSTGTGHNEKLFF
CDR3nt: TGTGCCAGCAGCAGTACCGGGACAGGTCATAATGAAAAACTGTTTTTT

d_gene: TRBD1
j_gene: TRBJ1-2
abundance: .
v_gene: TRBV11-2
CDR3aa: CASSSTGTANYGYTF
CDR3nt: TGTGCCAGCAGCTCCACCGGGACAGCCAACTATGGCTACACCTTC

d_gene: TRBD1
j_gene: TRBJ2-2
abundance: .
v_gene: TRBV7-7
CDR3aa: CASSPRINRGSAGELFF
CDR3nt: TGTGCTAGCAGTCCCCGAATAAACAGGGGGTCTGCCGGGGAGCTGTTTTTT

d_gene: TRBD1
j_gene: TRBJ1-2
abundance: .
v_gene: TRBV13
CDR3aa: CASRDKDRNYGYTF
CDR3nt: TGTGCCAGCAGGGATAAGGACAGGAACTATGGCTACACCTTC

d_gene: .
j_gene: TRBJ2-1
abundance: .
v_gene: TRBV6-5
CDR3aa: CASRREVANEQFF
CDR3nt: TGTGCCAGCCGCAGGGAAGTCGCGAATGAGCAGTTCTTC

d_gene: .
j_gene: TRBJ1-1
abundance: .
v_gene: TRBV4-3
CDR3aa: CASSQEFGVVAFF
CDR3nt: TGCGCCAGCAGCCAAGAGTTCGGGGTAGTTGCTTTCTTT

d_gene: TRBD1
j_gene: TRBJ1-1
abundance: .
v_gene: TRBV5-1
CDR3aa: CASSLAGGGTEAFF
CDR3nt: TGCGCCAGCAGCTTGGCAGGGGGCGGCACTGAAGCTTTCTTT

d_gene: .
j_gene: TRBJ2-5
abundance: .
v_gene: TRBV12-3/TRBV12-4
CDR3aa: CASSFGVGETQYF
CDR3nt: TGTGCCAGCAGTTTTGGAGTGGGAGAGACCCAGTACTTC

d_gene: TRBD1
j_gene: TRBJ1-4
abundance: .
v_gene: TRBV7-9
CDR3aa: CASSLGWDRDATNEKLFF
CDR3nt: TGTGCCAGCAGCTTAGGGTGGGACAGGGACGCAACTAATGAAAAACTGTTTTTT

d_gene: TRBD2
j_gene: TRBJ2-3
abundance: once
v_gene: TRBV13
CDR3aa: CASSPSAGGPTDTQYF
CDR3nt: TGTGCCAGCAGCCCGTCAGCGGGGGGGCCGACAGATACGCAGTATTTT

d_gene: .
j_gene: TRBJ1-1
abundance: .
v_gene: TRBV19
CDR3aa: CASTMGGRVTEAFF
CDR3nt: TGTGCCAGTACCATGGGGGGGCGAGTCACTGAAGCTTTCTTT

d_gene: TRBD1
j_gene: TRBJ2-1
abundance: .
v_gene: TRBV10-3
CDR3aa: CAISASGGIDNEQFF
CDR3nt: TGTGCCATCAGTGCTTCAGGGGGCATCGACAATGAGCAGTTCTTC

d_gene: .
j_gene: TRBJ1-6
abundance: .
v_gene: TRBV5-1
CDR3aa: CASSLEQGGNSPLHF
CDR3nt: TGCGCCAGCAGCTTGGAGCAGGGTGGGAATTCACCCCTCCACTTT

d_gene: TRBD1
j_gene: TRBJ2-7
abundance: few
v_gene: TRBV5-6
CDR3aa: CASSSGQGAYEQYF
CDR3nt: TGTGCCAGCAGCTCGGGACAGGGGGCCTACGAGCAGTACTTC

d_gene: .
j_gene: TRBJ1-6
abundance: .
v_gene: TRBV7-6
CDR3aa: CASSLEGRGNSPLHF
CDR3nt: TGTGCCAGCAGCTTAGAGGGGCGCGGCAATTCACCCCTCCACTTT

d_gene: .
j_gene: TRBJ2-7
abundance: .
v_gene: TRBV7-9
CDR3aa: CASSSDSAYEQYF
CDR3nt: TGTGCCAGCAGCTCGGACAGCGCCTACGAGCAGTACTTC

d_gene: TRBD2
j_gene: TRBJ2-1
abundance: .
v_gene: TRBV15
CDR3aa: CATSRDDRAGGYNEQFF
CDR3nt: TGTGCCACCAGCAGAGACGATCGAGCGGGAGGGTACAATGAGCAGTTCTTC

d_gene: .
j_gene: TRBJ1-1
abundance: .
v_gene: TRBV29-1
CDR3aa: CSVEAAMNTEAFF
CDR3nt: TGCAGCGTTGAGGCAGCGATGAACACTGAAGCTTTCTTT

d_gene: TRBD1
j_gene: TRBJ2-1
abundance: .
v_gene: TRBV5-5
CDR3aa: CASRRTGGANEQFF
CDR3nt: TGTGCCAGCAGAAGGACAGGGGGCGCGAATGAGCAGTTCTTC

d_gene: .
j_gene: TRBJ2-7
abundance: .
v_gene: TRBV11-2
CDR3aa: CASSPLPGDGYEQYF
CDR3nt: TGTGCCAGCAGTCCACTCCCGGGGGACGGCTACGAGCAGTACTTC

d_gene: .
j_gene: TRBJ1-1
abundance: .
v_gene: TRBV12-3/TRBV12-4
CDR3aa: CASSSDRNTEAFF
CDR3nt: TGTGCCAGCAGCTCAGACAGAAACACTGAAGCTTTCTTT

d_gene: .
j_gene: TRBJ1-3
abundance: .
v_gene: TRBV5-1
CDR3aa: CASSPGQILSGNTIYF
CDR3nt: TGCGCCAGCAGCCCCGGACAGATCCTCTCTGGAAACACCATATATTTT

d_gene: .
j_gene: TRBJ1-2
abundance: few
v_gene: TRBV6-4
CDR3aa: CASSADSQMGGYTF
CDR3nt: TGTGCCAGCAGTGCAGATAGCCAGATGGGTGGCTACACCTTC

d_gene: .
j_gene: TRBJ1-1
abundance: .
v_gene: TRBV6-5
CDR3aa: CASMAGRGSTEAFF
CDR3nt: TGTGCCAGCATGGCAGGGAGGGGGAGTACTGAAGCTTTCTTT

d_gene: TRBD2
j_gene: TRBJ2-2
abundance: .
v_gene: TRBV7-6
CDR3aa: CASSLSGGNTGELFF
CDR3nt: TGTGCCAGCAGCCTAAGCGGGGGGAACACCGGGGAGCTGTTTTTT

d_gene: TRBD2
j_gene: TRBJ2-1
abundance: .
v_gene: TRBV7-3
CDR3aa: CASSLNPASGRANEQFF
CDR3nt: TGTGCCAGCAGCTTAAATCCGGCTAGCGGGAGGGCAAATGAGCAGTTCTTC

d_gene: .
j_gene: TRBJ1-1
abundance: .
v_gene: TRBV12-3/TRBV12-4
CDR3aa: CASSFIGTEAFF
CDR3nt: TGTGCCAGCAGTTTTATCGGCACTGAAGCTTTCTTT

d_gene: TRBD2
j_gene: TRBJ2-3
abundance: .
v_gene: TRBV5-8
CDR3aa: CASSWASGSLSTDTQYF
CDR3nt: TGTGCCAGCAGCTGGGCTAGCGGGAGTCTTAGCACAGATACGCAGTATTTT

d_gene: TRBD1
j_gene: TRBJ1-1
abundance: .
v_gene: TRBV15
CDR3aa: CATSRVTGERAFF
CDR3nt: TGTGCCACCAGCAGAGTGACAGGGGAACGGGCTTTCTTT

d_gene: .
j_gene: TRBJ2-5
abundance: .
v_gene: TRBV7-9
CDR3aa: CASVGAWETQYF
CDR3nt: TGTGCCAGCGTGGGGGCTTGGGAGACCCAGTACTTC

d_gene: .
j_gene: TRBJ1-1
abundance: .
v_gene: TRBV3-1/TRBV3-2
CDR3aa: CASSPPTVRNTEAFF
CDR3nt: TGTGCCAGCAGCCCCCCGACAGTGAGGAACACTGAAGCTTTCTTT

d_gene: TRBD1
j_gene: TRBJ1-3
abundance: .
v_gene: TRBV2
CDR3aa: CASSVSGQGTPGNTIYF
CDR3nt: TGTGCCAGCAGTGTTTCGGGACAGGGGACCCCTGGAAACACCATATATTTT

d_gene: .
j_gene: TRBJ2-1
abundance: .
v_gene: TRBV3-1/TRBV3-2
CDR3aa: CASSQFSVEQFF
CDR3nt: TGTGCCAGCAGCCAATTTAGTGTTGAGCAGTTCTTC

d_gene: .
j_gene: TRBJ1-1
abundance: .
v_gene: TRBV30
CDR3aa: CAWSAGYTEAFF
CDR3nt: TGTGCCTGGAGTGCGGGGTACACTGAAGCTTTCTTT

d_gene: .
j_gene: TRBJ1-2
abundance: .
v_gene: TRBV6-5
CDR3aa: CASTYTGSGGYTF
CDR3nt: TGTGCCAGCACCTATACAGGGTCGGGAGGCTACACCTTC

d_gene: .
j_gene: TRBJ2-1
abundance: .
v_gene: TRBV19
CDR3aa: CATQDWATDSYNEQFF
CDR3nt: TGTGCCACCCAGGATTGGGCCACTGATTCCTACAATGAGCAGTTCTTC

d_gene: .
j_gene: TRBJ2-1
abundance: .
v_gene: TRBV27
CDR3aa: CASSFTSSGEQFF
CDR3nt: TGTGCCAGCAGTTTTACCTCAAGCGGTGAGCAGTTCTTC

d_gene: .
j_gene: TRBJ2-1
abundance: few
v_gene: TRBV19
CDR3aa: CASSSGTTYNEQFF
CDR3nt: TGTGCCAGTAGTTCCGGGACAACTTACAATGAGCAGTTCTTC

d_gene: TRBD2
j_gene: TRBJ2-1
abundance: many
v_gene: TRBV7-6
CDR3aa: CASSLGTATSGSSVDEQFF
CDR3nt: TGTGCCAGCAGCTTAGGGACGGCGACTAGCGGGAGTTCGGTGGATGAGCAGTTCTTC

d_gene: TRBD1
j_gene: TRBJ1-6
abundance: .
v_gene: TRBV7-8
CDR3aa: CASSLRTGINSPLHF
CDR3nt: TGTGCCAGCAGCTTAAGGACAGGAATTAATTCACCCCTCCACTTT

d_gene: .
j_gene: TRBJ1-4
abundance: .
v_gene: TRBV6-2/TRBV6-3
CDR3aa: CASSRREGTNEKLFF
CDR3nt: TGTGCCAGCAGTAGGAGGGAAGGAACTAATGAAAAACTGTTTTTT

d_gene: TRBD1
j_gene: TRBJ1-5
abundance: .
v_gene: TRBV27
CDR3aa: CASSSTGVPKRAQHF
CDR3nt: TGTGCCAGCAGTTCCACAGGGGTCCCCAAAAGGGCCCAGCATTTT

d_gene: TRBD2
j_gene: TRBJ2-1
abundance: .
v_gene: TRBV18
CDR3aa: CASSPEGLSGRAYNEQFF
CDR3nt: TGTGCCAGCTCACCAGAAGGGCTTAGCGGGAGGGCCTACAATGAGCAGTTCTTC

d_gene: TRBD1
j_gene: TRBJ1-1
abundance: once
v_gene: TRBV3-1/TRBV3-2
CDR3aa: CASSQRGGRTEAFF
CDR3nt: TGTGCCAGCAGCCAGCGAGGGGGCCGGACTGAAGCTTTCTTT

d_gene: .
j_gene: TRBJ2-7
abundance: few
v_gene: TRBV7-2
CDR3aa: CASSTQIGTEQYF
CDR3nt: TGTGCCAGCAGCACACAGATAGGTACCGAGCAGTACTTC

d_gene: TRBD1
j_gene: TRBJ2-3
abundance: .
v_gene: TRBV30
CDR3aa: CASTTGASTDTQYF
CDR3nt: TGTGCCAGTACGACAGGGGCTAGCACAGATACGCAGTATTTT

d_gene: .
j_gene: TRBJ1-5
abundance: .
v_gene: TRBV19
CDR3aa: CASSIEKQGYHQPQHF
CDR3nt: TGTGCCAGTAGTATAGAGAAACAGGGTTACCATCAGCCCCAGCATTTT

d_gene: .
j_gene: TRBJ2-7
abundance: .
v_gene: TRBV19
CDR3aa: CASSQVAGPYEQYF
CDR3nt: TGTGCCAGTAGTCAGGTGGCGGGGCCCTACGAGCAGTACTTC

d_gene: .
j_gene: TRBJ1-1
abundance: .
v_gene: TRBV18
CDR3aa: CASSSRQAVSDTEAFF
CDR3nt: TGTGCCAGCTCAAGTCGACAGGCTGTTTCGGACACTGAAGCTTTCTTT

d_gene: .
j_gene: TRBJ2-3
abundance: .
v_gene: TRBV15
CDR3aa: CATSRGAGSDTQYF
CDR3nt: TGTGCCACCAGCAGAGGGGCGGGTTCAGATACGCAGTATTTT

d_gene: TRBD1
j_gene: TRBJ2-5
abundance: once
v_gene: TRBV29-1
CDR3aa: CSVERTGGEETQYF
CDR3nt: TGCAGCGTTGAGCGGACAGGGGGAGAGGAGACCCAGTACTTC

d_gene: .
j_gene: TRBJ2-5
abundance: .
v_gene: TRBV19
CDR3aa: CASSGSSAQETQYF
CDR3nt: TGTGCCAGTAGTGGCTCTAGCGCACAAGAGACCCAGTACTTC

d_gene: TRBD1
j_gene: TRBJ2-1
abundance: .
v_gene: TRBV9
CDR3aa: CASSVLDRRQGEQFF
CDR3nt: TGTGCCAGCAGCGTCTTGGACAGGAGGCAGGGAGAGCAGTTCTTC

d_gene: TRBD1
j_gene: TRBJ1-1
abundance: once
v_gene: TRBV18
CDR3aa: CASSPPTGVDTEAFF
CDR3nt: TGTGCCAGCTCACCACCGACAGGGGTAGATACTGAAGCTTTCTTT

d_gene: TRBD2
j_gene: TRBJ2-1
abundance: .
v_gene: TRBV5-1
CDR3aa: CASSLGLAGWEQFF
CDR3nt: TGCGCCAGCAGCTTGGGACTAGCGGGGTGGGAGCAGTTCTTC

d_gene: TRBD1
j_gene: TRBJ1-1
abundance: .
v_gene: TRBV19
CDR3aa: CASKFWTGRTTEAFF
CDR3nt: TGTGCCAGTAAATTTTGGACAGGGCGGACCACTGAAGCTTTCTTT